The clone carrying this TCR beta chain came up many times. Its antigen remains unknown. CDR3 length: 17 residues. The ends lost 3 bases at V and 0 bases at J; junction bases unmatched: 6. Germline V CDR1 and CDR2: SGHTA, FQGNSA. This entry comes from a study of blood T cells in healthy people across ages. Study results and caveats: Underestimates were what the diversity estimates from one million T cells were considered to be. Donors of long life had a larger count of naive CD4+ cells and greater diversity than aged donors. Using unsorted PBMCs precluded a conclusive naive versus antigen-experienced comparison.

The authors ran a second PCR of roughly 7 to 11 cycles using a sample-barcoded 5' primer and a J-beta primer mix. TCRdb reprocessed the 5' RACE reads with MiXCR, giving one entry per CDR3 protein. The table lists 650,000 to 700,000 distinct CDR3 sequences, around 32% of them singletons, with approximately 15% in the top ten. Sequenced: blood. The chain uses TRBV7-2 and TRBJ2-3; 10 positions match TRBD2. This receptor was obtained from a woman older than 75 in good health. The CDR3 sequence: CASSFDLLAGSTDTQYF. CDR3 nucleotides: TGTGCCAGCAGCTTCGACCTACTAGCGGGGAGCACAGATACGCAGTATTTT.